This T cell receptor (beta chain) comes out of a study of shared clonotypes between healthy human individuals. Germline V gene data show CDR1 as ENHRY and CDR2 as SYGVKD. V dropped 3 bases and J dropped 7 bases, with 16 bases sitting between them. There are 16 residues in the CDR3. This clone was detected only a few times. Sequencing was performed with immunoSEQ multiplex PCR; in TCRdb, only in-frame clones are kept and a portion is missing. The sample lists about 1 million clones, roughly 80% seen once, with 1.4% in the top ten. V gene TRBV10-3 combines with J gene TRBJ1-6; weak D call: TRBD1 (6 bases). Input material: memory CD4+ T cells sorted from blood. The subset is: CD45RA-negative fraction. This receptor was identified in a man younger than 35 in good health. CDR3 bases: TGTGCCATCAGTGAAGGGGGGACGTCTGGGAATTCACCCCTCCACTTT. The encoded protein is CAISEGGTSGNSPLHF.